A selection of T cell receptor beta chains follows, all from one sample in a study of T cells in Graves' hyperthyroidism and ophthalmopathy. TCRdb ran MiXCR on the multiplex PCR reads and lists one entry per CDR3 protein. The data hold hundreds of thousands of distinct CDR3 sequences, with around 20% observed a single time. Sequencing was carried out using blood. These receptors all stem from a middle-aged man with Graves' ophthalmopathy. The CDR3 runs from the conserved cysteine through the conserved F or W. A D gene is named only where the DNA matches it firmly. Size tells how often a clone was seen (once, few, many) or the class of an expanded clone, and some rows leave it out.

clone_size	v_call	d_call	cdr3_length	j_call	cdr3_nt	cdr3_aa
once	TRBV27	NA	15	TRBJ1-5	TGTGCCAGCAGTTTATTAGGTACCAGCAATCAGCCCCAGCATTTT	CASSLLGTSNQPQHF
NA	TRBV3-1	NA	16	TRBJ2-6	TGTGCCAGCAGCTTCCAATGGCGCTCTGGGGCCAACGTCCTGACTTTC	CASSFQWRSGANVLTF
NA	TRBV12-3/TRBV12-4	NA	18	TRBJ2-6	TGTGCCAGCAGTTTCCGAATGACAGACAACTCTGGGGCCAACGTCCTGACTTTC	CASSFRMTDNSGANVLTF
NA	TRBV20-1	TRBD1	13	TRBJ1-2	TGCAGTGCGCGGACAGGGGAAACTGGTGGCTACACCTTC	CSARTGETGGYTF
many	TRBV3-1	NA	13	TRBJ1-1	TGTGCCAGCAGACTCGGACGGAACACTGAAGCTTTCTTT	CASRLGRNTEAFF
NA	TRBV7-3	TRBD1	16	TRBJ2-2	TGTGCCAGCAGCTTAGAAGGGGGCACGGTCACCGGGGAGCTGTTTTTT	CASSLEGGTVTGELFF
many	TRBV11-2	NA	14	TRBJ2-7	TGTGCCAGCAGCTTAGATTTGGCGGAGAACGAGCAGTACTTC	CASSLDLAENEQYF
few	TRBV9	NA	16	TRBJ1-2	TGTGCCAGCAGCGCCTCTTCGAGGACAGAGAGATATGGCTACACCTTC	CASSASSRTERYGYTF
NA	TRBV29-1	NA	14	TRBJ2-1	TGCAGCGTTTCCCGGGGAGACTCCGGGGATGAGCAGTTCTTC	CSVSRGDSGDEQFF
few	TRBV19	NA	13	TRBJ2-7	TGTGCCAGTAGAAGCAGGGGGGGCTACGAGCAGTACTTC	CASRSRGGYEQYF
few	TRBV20-1	TRBD1	12	TRBJ2-1	TGCAGTGCCGACCTAGGGGGCTATGAGCAGTTCTTC	CSADLGGYEQFF
many	TRBV7-2	NA	15	TRBJ2-1	TGTGCCAGCAGCTTAGGGGGGAACTCCTACAATGAGCAGTTCTTC	CASSLGGNSYNEQFF
many	TRBV18	NA	16	TRBJ1-3	TGTGCCAGCTCACCACTGGAGACGGGCTCTGGAAACACCATATATTTT	CASSPLETGSGNTIYF
few	TRBV20-1	TRBD2	14	TRBJ2-3	TGCAGTGCCGGGACTAGCGGGGGGATGAATACGCAGTATTTT	CSAGTSGGMNTQYF
many	TRBV18	NA	16	TRBJ2-2	TGTGCCAGCTCACCACCGAGCAGTACGAACACCGGGGAGCTGTTTTTT	CASSPPSSTNTGELFF
once	TRBV28	TRBD1	14	TRBJ2-7	TGTGCCAGCAGCCATGACAGGGAAGGGTTCGAGCAGTACTTC	CASSHDREGFEQYF
NA	TRBV5-1	TRBD1	15	TRBJ2-3	TGCGCCAGCAGCGCCCGGACAGGGGGGTCATATACGCAGTATTTT	CASSARTGGSYTQYF
many	TRBV11-2	TRBD1	14	TRBJ2-4	TGTGCCAGCAGCTGGGACAGGGGGAAAAACATTCAGTACTTC	CASSWDRGKNIQYF
few	TRBV7-9	NA	14	TRBJ1-1	TGTGCCAGCGACCTCGAGGGGTTGGGGACTGAAGCTTTCTTT	CASDLEGLGTEAFF
NA	TRBV7-6	TRBD2	17	TRBJ2-4	TGTGCCAGCAGCGCCGCGGGGGGAACGTCCGCAAGAAACATTCAGTACTTC	CASSAAGGTSARNIQYF
NA	TRBV14	TRBD1	18	TRBJ1-4	TGTGCCAGCAGCCAAGACCTCCGGGACAGGGTGTCTCATGAAAAACTGTTTTTT	CASSQDLRDRVSHEKLFF
NA	TRBV11-2	NA	15	TRBJ1-1	TGTGCCAGCAGCTCCGCGGTAAGGGGGAACACTGAAGCTTTCTTT	CASSSAVRGNTEAFF
NA	TRBV12-3/TRBV12-4	NA	14	TRBJ1-4	TGTGCCAGCAGGGGCGGCAGGGGAACTGAAAAACTGTTTTTT	CASRGGRGTEKLFF
many	TRBV11-1	NA	11	TRBJ2-1	TGTGCCAGCAGCTACGGCAATGAGCAGTTCTTC	CASSYGNEQFF
NA	TRBV20-1	TRBD1	15	TRBJ1-5	TGCAGTGCTCCTATGGGACAGGGAAGAAATCAGCCCCAGCATTTT	CSAPMGQGRNQPQHF
many	TRBV11-2	TRBD1	14	TRBJ1-1	TGTGCCAGCGGGAACAGGGGCTCGAACACTGAAGCTTTCTTT	CASGNRGSNTEAFF
NA	TRBV6-1	NA	12	TRBJ2-7	TGTGCCAGCAGGTACGGGTCCTACGAGCAGTACTTC	CASRYGSYEQYF